These 13 T cell receptor beta chains share one sample of origin, sequenced in a study of cytotoxic CD8 clonotypes in ibrutinib-treated CLL. Clones were read by immunoSEQ multiplex PCR, and TCRdb kept only the in-frame ones, dropping some. The sample yields some 150,000 clones, approximately 80% seen once. The sequencing used PBMCs, collected after 12 months of ibrutinib treatment. These receptors originate from a human donor with chronic lymphocytic leukemia.

The chain links TRBV7-2 to TRBJ2-3, with a possible D match to TRBD2 (5 bases). Germline V CDR1 and CDR2: SGHTA, FQGNSA. V lost 5 bases and J lost 11, with 14 bases in between. This CDR3 spans 12 amino acids. In DNA form, the CDR3 reads TGTGCCAGCAGCCCTAGCACTCTTGGGCAGTATTTT. Its translation: CASSPSTLGQYF.

The chain employs TRBV5-8 and TRBJ2-3; D is unresolved. The CDR3 totals 13 residues. Trimming cost V 1 base and J 6 bases, with 9 bases left between them. Germline V lookup: CDR1 SGHTS, CDR2 YDEGEE. CDR3 residues: CASSLRSLDTQYF. Here the CDR3 DNA reads TGTGCCAGCAGCTTGAGGAGTTTGGATACGCAGTATTTT.

The chain uses TRBV15 and TRBJ2-7; tentative D call: TRBD2 (5 bases). Germline values: CDR1 LNHNV, CDR2 YYDKDF (reference sequence). V was pared by 6 bases and J by 5 bases, with 14 bases between. CDR3 size: 13 residues. CDR3 DNA sequence: TGTGCCACCAGGCTACCGGGGTTAGACGAGCAGTACTTC. This translates into CATRLPGLDEQYF.

This chain links TRBV5-6 with TRBJ1-1; weak D call: TRBD1 (5 bases). Germline V gene lookup returns CDR1 SGHDT and CDR2 YYEEEE. CDR3 length equals 12 residues. V dropped 0 bases and J dropped 10 bases, with 10 bases sitting between them. The CDR3 DNA reads TGTGCCAGCAGCTTGGGCAGGGTTGTAGCTTTCTTT. Translating it yields CASSLGRVVAFF. Looking up the rest from reference TRBV5-6 and TRBJ1-1 gives the full variable domain: DAGVTQSPTHLIKTRGQQVTLRCSPKSGHDTVSWYQQALGQGPQFIFQYYEEEERQRGNFPDRFSGHQFPNYSSELNVNALLLGDSALYLCASSLGRVVAFFGQGTRLTVV.

This clone was detected a few times. The V gene is TRBV19, the J gene TRBJ2-7; weak D call: TRBD1 (6 bases). The CDR3 spans 16 residues. In germline, CDR1 is LNHDA, CDR2 SQIVND (reference sequence). V was trimmed by 5 bases and J by 3 bases, leaving 20 bases between them. The CDR3 loop reads CASSPHLGTINYEQYF. CDR3 sequence (DNA): TGTGCCAGTAGTCCACACTTAGGGACAATAAACTACGAGCAGTACTTC. The full variable domain, rest sourced from reference TRBV19 and TRBJ2-7, is DGGITQSPKYLFRKEGQNVTLSCEQNLNHDAMYWYRQDPGQGLRLIYYSQIVNDFQKGDIAEGYSVSREKKESFPLTVTSAQKNPTAFYLCASSPHLGTINYEQYFGPGTRLTVT.

The CDR3 sequence is CASSQWQRSKEQYF. In nucleotides, the CDR3 is TGTGCCAGCAGCCAGTGGCAGCGTTCAAAAGAGCAGTACTTC. The V call is TRBV4-2, the J call TRBJ2-7, with D unclear. The germline V and J ends were trimmed by 3 bases and 7 bases, with 16 bases remaining between them. Germline lookup yields CDR1 LGHNA and CDR2 YNFKEQ. The CDR3 covers 14 residues.

The J gene is TRBJ2-1, the V gene TRBV28; 9 bases fit TRBD2. Germline V lookup: CDR1 MDHEN, CDR2 SYDVKM. Trimming at V came to 5 bases and at J to 10 bases, leaving 0 bases not matched to a gene. The CDR3 is made up of 11 amino acids. The CDR3 is CASSLAGEQFF. The CDR3 region has the DNA TGTGCCAGCAGTCTAGCGGGGGAGCAGTTCTTC.

V usage is TRBV5-1 and J usage is TRBJ2-2; 8 bases are a match to TRBD2. Germline CDR1 SGHRS, CDR2 YFSETQ. The trim removed 4 bases at V and 5 bases at J, leaving 16 bases unmatched. The CDR3 is 18 residues long. The CDR3 loop reads CASSTVLEAGGWTGELFF. The CDR3 DNA reads as TGCGCCAGCAGCACTGTGCTCGAGGCGGGAGGATGGACCGGGGAGCTGTTTTTT.

The CDR3 nucleotides read TGTGCCAGCAGCTTAGTTGTCGCAGGGGGGACCGGGGAGCTGTTTTTT. This encodes CASSLVVAGGTGELFF. The chain has TRBV7-6 and TRBJ2-2; weak D call: TRBD1 (7 bases). Germline CDR1 SGHVS, CDR2 FNYEAQ. The V end lost 1 base, the J end lost 5 bases, and 14 bases lay between the germline ends. The CDR3 totals 16 residues. Combining the CDR3 with reference TRBV7-6 and TRBJ2-2 gives the whole variable domain GAGVSQSPRYKVTKRGQDVALRCDPISGHVSLYWYRQALGQGPEFLTYFNYEAQQDKSGLPNDRFSAERPEGSISTLTIQRTEQRDSAMYRCASSLVVAGGTGELFFGEGSRLTVL.

The chain has TRBV6-5 and TRBJ2-1; weak D call: TRBD2 (6 bases). V lost 2 bases to trimming and J lost 5 bases, with 16 bases between them. Germline CDR1 MNHEY, CDR2 SVGAGI. The length of the CDR3 is 16 residues. CDR3 sequence: CASSYTGGPGDNEQFF. CDR3 nucleotides: TGTGCCAGCAGTTACACTGGAGGGCCGGGGGACAATGAGCAGTTCTTC.

CDR3 sequence reads: CASSLFSANTGELFF. In DNA form, the CDR3 reads TGTGCCAGCAGCTTATTTTCCGCGAACACCGGGGAGCTGTTTTTT. The chain uses TRBV7-2 and TRBJ2-2; D not certain. The V gene lost 2 bases and the J gene lost 0 bases, with 7 bases spanning the gap. The V gene's germline CDR1 is SGHTA and CDR2 FQGNSA. The CDR3 sequence is 15 residues long.

V usage is TRBV2 and J usage is TRBJ2-1; the match to TRBD2 covers 10 bases. The CDR3 totals 15 residues. With V trimmed by 8 bases and J by 1 base, 5 bases remained unmatched. Looked up from germline, CDR1 is SNHLY and CDR2 is FYNNEI. CDR3 residues: CASLPAGGSYNEQFF. The CDR3 nucleotides are TGTGCCAGCCTGCCAGCGGGAGGGTCCTACAATGAGCAGTTCTTC.

CDR3 loop: CASSSSSVTNEKLFF. The CDR3 nucleotides are TGCGCCAGCAGCTCAAGCTCGGTGACTAATGAAAAACTGTTTTTT. The J gene is TRBJ1-4, the V gene TRBV5-1; D gene ambiguous. Germline loops: CDR1 SGHRS, CDR2 YFSETQ. The germline V and J ends were trimmed by 3 bases and 2 bases, with 11 bases remaining between them. The CDR3 is 15 amino acids. The full variable domain, its missing parts supplied by reference TRBV5-1 and TRBJ1-4, is KAGVTQTPRYLIKTRGQQVTLSCSPISGHRSVSWYQQTPGQGLQFLFEYFSETQRNKGNFPGRFSGRQFSNSRSEMNVSTLELGDSALYLCASSSSSVTNEKLFFGSGTQLSVL.